Listed below are T cell receptor beta chains from one sample, sequenced in a study of blood T cell repertoires in COVID-19. Repertoires were generated with immunoSEQ multiplex PCR, while TCRdb's copy carries only in-frame clones and drops some. The table has roughly 120,000 clones, 90% to 95% seen once. Sequencing used peripheral blood. These receptor sequences come from a man aged 45-65 years with COVID-19, enrolled during active disease. Each CDR3 is given with its conserved first and last residue. The order of the fields is V gene, J gene, D gene, clone size, CDR3 DNA, CDR3 protein. A D gene is named only where the DNA matches it firmly. For some rows the clone size is stated as once, few or many, or as a class when expanded; others skip it.

>TRBV5-1|TRBJ2-5|-|once
TGCGCCAGCAGCTTGTGGAGATCCCAAGAGACCCAGTACTTC
CASSLWRSQETQYF
>TRBV7-9|TRBJ2-1|-|once
TGTGCCAGCAGCCCCCGCGGGAAACCTAGCTCCTACAATGAGCAGTTCTTC
CASSPRGKPSSYNEQFF
>TRBV6-2/TRBV6-3|TRBJ2-1|TRBD2|-
TGTGCCAGCAGTCGGGGGGTCATTGGCAATGAGCAGTTCTTC
CASSRGVIGNEQFF
>TRBV27|TRBJ2-1|TRBD2|once
TGTGCCAGCAGGTTAAGGACTAGCGGGATGTACAATGAGCAGTTCTTC
CASRLRTSGMYNEQFF
>TRBV3-1/TRBV3-2|TRBJ2-2|TRBD1|-
TGTGCCAGCAGCCAGAGACAGGGATCCACCGGGGAGCTGTTTTTT
CASSQRQGSTGELFF
>TRBV15|TRBJ2-5|-|-
TGTGCCACCAGCAGAGAGTATAAACTAGTGGCGCTACCCTACGGGGAGACCCAGTACTTC
CATSREYKLVALPYGETQYF
>TRBV23-1|TRBJ2-5|-|-
TGCGCCAGCAGTCAATGGGCCAGGGCGGTTGGAGAGACCCAGTACTTC
CASSQWARAVGETQYF
>TRBV9|TRBJ2-1|TRBD2|-
TGTGCCAGCGGGGGACTAGCGGGGGACTCCTACAATGAGCAGTTCTTC
CASGGLAGDSYNEQFF
>TRBV9|TRBJ2-3|TRBD2|-
TGTGCCAGCAGCGTAGCGGGAGGGGCAAGCGGAGATACGCAGTATTTT
CASSVAGGASGDTQYF
>TRBV7-3|TRBJ1-5|TRBD1|-
TGTGCCAGCAGCCCTCAGGGGGGAGGCAATCAGCCCCAGCATTTT
CASSPQGGGNQPQHF
>TRBV5-1|TRBJ2-5|-|-
TGCGCCAGCAGCTTGGCCACCAGGGAAGAGACCCAGTACTTC
CASSLATREETQYF
>TRBV19|TRBJ1-1|-|-
TGTGCCAGTAGTATTGGGGCAGATCTGAACACTGAAGCTTTCTTT
CASSIGADLNTEAFF
>TRBV7-3|TRBJ2-5|-|-
TGTGCCAGCAGCTCCAGTGGTTGGGAGACCCAGTACTTC
CASSSSGWETQYF
>TRBV11-3|TRBJ2-1|TRBD2|-
TGTGCCAGTTCCTTCGACGGCGGGAGGTCGAGCTCCTACAATGAGCAGTTCTTC
CASSFDGGRSSSYNEQFF
>TRBV9|TRBJ2-2|-|-
TGTGCCAGCAGCGTATCGGTCCCCAAAAACACCGGGGAGCTGTTTTTT
CASSVSVPKNTGELFF
>TRBV3-1/TRBV3-2|TRBJ1-1|TRBD1|few
TGTGCCAGCAGCCCCAGGGGGGCCATGAACACTGAAGCTTTCTTT
CASSPRGAMNTEAFF
>TRBV28|TRBJ1-3|-|-
TGTGCCAGCAGTAAATTTAGGAACAGTGGATCTGGAAACACCATATATTTT
CASSKFRNSGSGNTIYF
>TRBV11-2|TRBJ2-1|-|-
TGTGCCAGCAGCTTCAGCGAAGGTGAGCAGTTCTTC
CASSFSEGEQFF
>TRBV9|TRBJ1-4|-|many
TGTGCCAGCACCGAGGCCTCAACTAATGAAAAACTGTTTTTT
CASTEASTNEKLFF
>TRBV5-1|TRBJ2-7|-|-
TGCGCCAGCAGTCATGGGCAGCCCTACGAGCAGTACTTC
CASSHGQPYEQYF
>TRBV9|TRBJ2-2|-|once
TGTGCCAGCAGGAGTAGCGCGACCGGGGAGCTGTTTTTT
CASRSSATGELFF
>TRBV7-9|TRBJ2-1|-|once
TGTGCCAGCAGTATATCTAGCAGCAATGAGCAGTTCTTC
CASSISSSNEQFF
>TRBV4-2|TRBJ2-2|TRBD1|-
TGTGCCAGCAGCCGACCACAGGGGGCCACCGGGGAGCTGTTTTTT
CASSRPQGATGELFF
>TRBV10-3|TRBJ1-3|TRBD1|-
TGTGCCATCAGTGTTCGGCAGGGGGAATCTGGAAACACCATATATTTT
CAISVRQGESGNTIYF
>TRBV7-2|TRBJ1-6|-|once
TGTGCCAGCAGCTTAGAGGGGCAGAGGCTCACTTATAATTCACCCCTCCACTTT
CASSLEGQRLTYNSPLHF
>TRBV15|TRBJ1-5|TRBD1|few
TGTGCCACCAGTCCGACAGGGACTAGCAATCAGCCCCAGCATTTT
CATSPTGTSNQPQHF
>TRBV5-1|TRBJ1-4|TRBD1|-
TGCGCCAGCAGCTTGGCCCCAGGGGGCGAAAAACTGTTTTTT
CASSLAPGGEKLFF
>TRBV12-3/TRBV12-4|TRBJ2-7|-|-
TGTGCCAGCAGTACAGGGAGCTACGAGCAGTACTTC
CASSTGSYEQYF
>TRBV4-3|TRBJ2-2|-|-
TGCGCCAGCAGCCAAGGTCCTAGCTACACCGGGGAGCTGTTTTTT
CASSQGPSYTGELFF
>TRBV19|TRBJ1-1|-|-
TGTGCCAGTAGTATCACCTTGGACAGCCAAGCTTTCTTT
CASSITLDSQAFF
>TRBV10-3|TRBJ2-2|TRBD1|-
TGTGCCATCAGTGAACCGGGACAGGTGAACACCGGGGAGCTGTTTTTT
CAISEPGQVNTGELFF
>TRBV3-1/TRBV3-2|TRBJ2-1|-|-
TGTGCCAGCAGCCAAGACAGCGTCTCCTACAATGAGCAGTTCTTC
CASSQDSVSYNEQFF
>TRBV3-1/TRBV3-2|TRBJ2-3|-|-
TGTGCCAGCAGCCAGTGGGAGGGCACAGATACGCAGTATTTT
CASSQWEGTDTQYF
>TRBV11-2|TRBJ2-1|TRBD2|-
TGTGCCAGCAGCCTAGCGGGAGCACGTTACAATGAGCAGTTCTTC
CASSLAGARYNEQFF
>TRBV7-3|TRBJ2-7|TRBD2|-
TGTGCCAGCAGCTTAGGGGCGGGAGCGGGCGAGCAGTACTTC
CASSLGAGAGEQYF
>TRBV11-2|TRBJ2-1|TRBD2|-
TGTGCCAGCAGCCAGGGACTAGCGGGAAGAGGACGCAATGAGCAGTTCTTC
CASSQGLAGRGRNEQFF
>TRBV19|TRBJ2-1|TRBD1|-
TGTGCCAGTAGTGTTGACAGGGGAAGCAATGAGCAGTTCTTC
CASSVDRGSNEQFF
>TRBV15|TRBJ1-5|TRBD1|-
TGTGCCACCCGCCAGGGGGCAAGCCAGCCCCAGCATTTT
CATRQGASQPQHF
>TRBV2|TRBJ2-5|TRBD1|-
TGTGCCAGCAGATCCGGGACAGGGTACCAAGAGACCCAGTACTTC
CASRSGTGYQETQYF
>TRBV3-1/TRBV3-2|TRBJ2-3|TRBD1|once
TGTGCCAGCAGCCTGGACAGGGGGCGTTCAGATACGCAGTATTTT
CASSLDRGRSDTQYF
>TRBV15|TRBJ1-2|-|-
TGTGCCACCAGCAGAGATAACAGCTACTATGGCTACACCTTC
CATSRDNSYYGYTF
>TRBV6-1|TRBJ2-7|TRBD1|few
TGTGCCAGCAGTGAGGGACAGGGGCTCGAGCAGTACTTC
CASSEGQGLEQYF
>TRBV24-1|TRBJ2-2|TRBD2|-
TGTGCCACCAGTGATGCTAGCGGGAGATTGGGGGAGCTGTTTTTT
CATSDASGRLGELFF
>TRBV2|TRBJ2-2|-|-
TGTGCCAGCAGAACTTCGGGACAGAACACCGGGGAGCTGTTTTTT
CASRTSGQNTGELFF
>TRBV4-1|TRBJ1-1|-|-
TGCGCCAGCAGCTCAGGGTTTTACGGCACTGAAGCTTTCTTT
CASSSGFYGTEAFF
>TRBV6-5|TRBJ2-1|TRBD1|-
TGTGCCAGCAGCCGTAGACAGGGCCTGGAGCAGTTCTTC
CASSRRQGLEQFF
>TRBV29-1|TRBJ1-2|TRBD1|-
TGCAGCGTTGGGGACAGTCCCTATGGCTACACCTTC
CSVGDSPYGYTF
>TRBV23-1|TRBJ2-3|-|-
TGCGCCAGCAGTCTACCCCTGGCTCCCAGGCCCTCTTTCCGCACAGATACGCAGTATTTT
CASSLPLAPRPSFRTDTQYF
>TRBV2|TRBJ1-6|-|few
TGTGCCAGCATTCCAGGGCGGCAATCACCCCTCCACTTT
CASIPGRQSPLHF
>TRBV11-2|TRBJ2-3|TRBD1|-
TGTGCCAGCAGCTTCTTAGAGGACAGGACTAGCACAGATACGCAGTATTTT
CASSFLEDRTSTDTQYF
>TRBV30|TRBJ2-3|-|-
TGTGCCTGGAGTCTTACAGATACGCAGTATTTT
CAWSLTDTQYF
>TRBV28|TRBJ1-4|-|-
TGTGCCAGCAAACATCCAACAACTAATGAAAAACTGTTTTTT
CASKHPTTNEKLFF